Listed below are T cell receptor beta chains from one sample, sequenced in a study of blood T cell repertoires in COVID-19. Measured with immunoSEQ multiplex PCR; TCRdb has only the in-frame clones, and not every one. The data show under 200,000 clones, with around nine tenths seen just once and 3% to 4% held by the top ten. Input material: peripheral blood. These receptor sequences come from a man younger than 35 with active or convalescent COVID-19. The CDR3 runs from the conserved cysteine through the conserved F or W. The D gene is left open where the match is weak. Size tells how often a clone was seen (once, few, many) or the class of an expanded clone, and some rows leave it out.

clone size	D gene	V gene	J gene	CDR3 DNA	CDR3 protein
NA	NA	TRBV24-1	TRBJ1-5	TGTGCCACCAGTGATCCAACGACAGGTCATCATCAGCCCCAGCATTTT	CATSDPTTGHHQPQHF
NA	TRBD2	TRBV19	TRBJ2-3	TGTGCCAGTACCGCGGCCGGGACTAGTGGTACAGATACGCAGTATTTT	CASTAAGTSGTDTQYF
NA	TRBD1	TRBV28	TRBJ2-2	TGTGCCAGCAGGACACCCAGGACAGGGGTAACCGGGGAGCTGTTTTTT	CASRTPRTGVTGELFF
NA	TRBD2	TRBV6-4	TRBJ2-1	TGTGCCAGCACCAGCGGGGGGGCACCCAATGAGCAGTTCTTC	CASTSGGAPNEQFF
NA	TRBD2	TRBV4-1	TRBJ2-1	TGCGCCAGCAGCCAAGGCGAGCGGGGATTCTCCTACAATGAGCAGTTCTTC	CASSQGERGFSYNEQFF
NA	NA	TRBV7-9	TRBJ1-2	TGTGCCAGCAGCTCCGAGGGCCCGAGGTGGTATGGCTACACCTTC	CASSSEGPRWYGYTF
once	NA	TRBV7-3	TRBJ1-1	TGTGCCAGCAGCTTACGGGGCCAGGGGCTTATGAACACTGAAGCTTTCTTT	CASSLRGQGLMNTEAFF
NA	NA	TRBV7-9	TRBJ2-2	TGTGCCAGCAGCTTAGGCGGGACCGGGGAGCTGTTTTTT	CASSLGGTGELFF
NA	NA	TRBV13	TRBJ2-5	TGTGCCAGCAGCTTAGGACTAGAGGTCGGAGAGACCCAGTACTTC	CASSLGLEVGETQYF
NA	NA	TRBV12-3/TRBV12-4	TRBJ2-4	TGTGCCAGCAGTTTACTGGAGGAAAACATTCAGTACTTC	CASSLLEENIQYF
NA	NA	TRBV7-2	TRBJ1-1	TGTGCCAGCAGCTCCCAGACCGGCGCAGGGAGGACTGAAGCTTTCTTT	CASSSQTGAGRTEAFF
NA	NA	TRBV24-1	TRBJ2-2	TGTGCCACCAGTGATTTGCGATTTGCGGGACAGCATAACACCGGGGAGCTGTTTTTT	CATSDLRFAGQHNTGELFF
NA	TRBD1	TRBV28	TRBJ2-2	TGTGCCAGCAGTTCGACAGGGGTCCGGCCCACCGGGGAGCTGTTTTTT	CASSSTGVRPTGELFF
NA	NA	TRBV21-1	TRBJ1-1	TGTGCCAGCAGGGACAGGGGAGCTTTCTTT	CASRDRGAFF
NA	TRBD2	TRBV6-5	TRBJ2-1	TGTGCCAGCCGGAGCGGGACCCCCTACAATGAGCAGTTCTTC	CASRSGTPYNEQFF